The clone carrying this TCR beta chain was detected ten times or more. Its antigen is not identified. Germline loops: CDR1 DFQATT, CDR2 SNEGSKA (reference sequence). CDR3 length: 15 amino acids. The J segment lost 4 bases and the V segment lost 5 bases, leaving 9 bases of the junction unmatched. This entry comes from a study of T cells in Graves' hyperthyroidism and ophthalmopathy. RNA transcripts were the template for amplifying TCR beta CDR3 regions. During a first-round RT-PCR of the TCR CDR3, the HTBI primer set was used. TCRdb reprocessed the multiplex PCR reads with MiXCR, giving one entry per CDR3 protein. Among hundreds of thousands of distinct CDR3 sequences listed, about 14% were seen once. Whole-study results and caveats: The model forecast ophthalmopathy, anticipating it by a median roughly 6 months before onset. Stable hyperthyroidism was separated from ophthalmopathy by a model based on 13 V-J features.

The sample comprised blood. This chain links TRBV20-1 with TRBJ2-3; TRBD2 agrees at 10 bases. This receptor was obtained from a man aged 45-65 years with Graves' ophthalmopathy. The CDR3 protein is CSAPASGSGADTQYF. Here the CDR3 DNA reads TGCAGTGCTCCCGCTAGCGGGAGCGGGGCAGATACGCAGTATTTT.